What follows is one T cell receptor (beta chain) and its context. No antigen is known for it. Specified time point: late sampling 161 to 241 days after vaccination in a few convalescent patients. Treatment meaning: roughly nine-day PBMC culture with coronavirus spike peptide pools or control peptides (ViraFEST assay). This sample was taken from a study of vaccination and CD4 T cells after COVID-19. In the study overall: After nasal swab PCR-confirmed SARS-CoV-2, eight or nine convalescents had mild disease and one severe. The study enrolled six male and four female convalescents, two of whom were Hispanic. Stimulation of cells relied on overlapping spike peptides derived from SARS-CoV-2, HCoV-NL63, HCoV-OC43 and HCoV-229E. Specimens were obtained from a few convalescent patients at day 14 and at days 161 to 241 post-vaccination.

The CDR3 runs 14 residues. Germline V gene sequence: CDR1 SQVTM, CDR2 ANQGSEA. V was cut by 7 bases and J by 0 bases, with 12 bases left in between. Sequenced with the Oncomine TCR Beta short-read assay was DNA taken from cultured CD4+ T cells. One entry per CDR3 protein results from TCRdb running MiXCR on the PCR reads. This sample has about 20,000 distinct CDR3 sequences, with around a third found just once. The material sequenced was CD4+ T cells from blood, cultured in vitro, taken about 7 months after SARS-CoV-2 vaccination. The sequence was collected from a human donor who had recovered from COVID-19. This sequence joins TRBV29-1 and TRBJ2-2; D could derive from TRBD1 or TRBD2 (5 bases each). Here the CDR3 DNA reads TGCAGCGCCAGACGGGGCACGAACACCGGGGAGCTGTTTTTT. It encodes CSARRGTNTGELFF.